This TCR beta chain was captured in a study of post-analysis software for immune sequencing data. Presence of unique molecular identifiers characterized the TCR beta cDNA libraries. Each CDR3 protein is one row after TCRdb ran MiXCR on the PCR reads. The sample contains roughly 400,000 distinct CDR3 sequences, roughly 38% of which appear only once. Study-wide findings and caveats: Patients showed TRBV5-6, TRBV5-1 and TRBV20-1 among a few TRBV segments more frequent than in controls.

CDR1 is SQVTM and CDR2 is ANQGSEA in the germline V gene. The CDR3 totals 11 residues. V was pared by 7 bases and J by 2 bases, with 9 bases between. In its sample, this clonotype is large. Its antigen is currently unknown. The chain recombines TRBV29-1 with TRBJ2-7; no clear D. The TCR sequence derives from a girl aged 2 to 9 with multiple sclerosis. Sequenced sample: blood. This CDR3 reads CSADLTYEQYF. CDR3 sequence (DNA): TGCAGCGCGGACCTTACCTACGAGCAGTACTTC.